This T cell receptor beta chain was sequenced in a study of spatial heterogeneity in lung cancer. TCRdb passed the 5' RACE reads through MiXCR, listing each CDR3 protein once. The sample carries a few thousand distinct CDR3 sequences, around 21% recorded once. In this sample, this clonotype turned up many times. This beta chain slipped into a library made for alpha chains as a stray read, so its size is not meaningful. Sample time point: sample taken at primary tumor resection. Extraction of whole RNA from tumor, nontumor lung or frozen PBMC preceded unsorted sequencing. The ends lost 5 bases at V and 5 bases at J; junction bases unmatched: 13. The CDR3 is made up of 18 amino acids. The germline gives CDR1 SGHAT, CDR2 FQNNGV.

The sequenced sample was normal lung tissue next to the tumor, obtained at surgery. This TCR came from a female donor with early-stage non-small cell lung cancer. The gene calls are TRBV11-2 and TRBJ2-5; TRBD2 matches at 14 bases. CDR3 protein: CASSPGTSGSLGQETQYF. CDR3 in DNA: TGTGCCAGCAGCCCCGGGACTAGCGGGAGTTTGGGTCAGGAGACCCAGTACTTC.